Sequencing of this T cell receptor beta chain was carried out in a study of blood T cell repertoires in COVID-19. TCRdb's table, derived via immunoSEQ multiplex PCR, lists solely in-frame clones and lacks some. The table lists 450,000 or so clones, roughly 90% of them singletons, with about 1.6% in the top ten. The ends were cut back, 4 bases at V and 4 bases at J, with 21 bases in the middle. CDR3 length: 17 amino acids. CDR1 SGDLS and CDR2 YYNGEE come from the germline V gene. This TCR derives from a woman in her thirties or forties with COVID-19, enrolled during active disease. The chain links TRBV9 to TRBJ1-3; D perhaps matches TRBD1 (6 bases). Sequencing was performed on peripheral blood. The CDR3 protein is CASSRSGDPGSGNTIYF. Here the CDR3 DNA reads TGTGCCAGCAGCAGATCAGGGGACCCCGGCTCCGGAAACACCATATATTTT.